This T cell receptor (beta chain) was recovered during a study of OX40 agonist ivuxolimab in advanced cancers. The CDR3 extends over 17 amino acids. V shed 3 bases, J shed 2 bases, and the junction held 4 bases outside the gene matches. CDR1 and CDR2 (germline): KGHSH, LQKENI. The repertoire was sequenced with immunoSEQ multiplex PCR; TCRdb's copy has only in-frame clones and lacks some. Among around 88,000 clones listed, roughly 94% were seen once. Sequencing was performed on CD4+ or CD8+ T cells sorted from blood, taken in a trial of the OX40 agonist ivuxolimab. This TCR was sampled from an adult with an advanced solid tumor such as melanoma, head and neck, liver or kidney cancer. The chain carries TRBV18 and TRBJ2-6; 10 bases line up with TRBD1. The CDR3 DNA reads TGTGCCAGCTCACCGGGACAGGGGTTGGCTGGGGCCAACGTCCTGACTTTC. As protein: CASSPGQGLAGANVLTF.